The sequence of this T cell receptor (beta chain) was determined in a study of T cells in Graves' hyperthyroidism and ophthalmopathy. Researchers amplified the TCR beta CDR3 regions from RNA transcripts. First-round RT-PCR targeting the TCR CDR3 was performed with the HTBI primer set. TCRdb itself ran the multiplex PCR reads through MiXCR, one entry per CDR3 protein. The table has approximately 350,000 distinct CDR3 sequences, about 15% seen once. Clinical Activity Scores of at least 3, NOSPECS grades of at least 4 and durations under 3 months characterized ophthalmopathy patients. This clonotype was recorded at least ten times. The CDR3 totals 17 residues. The V gene end was trimmed by 1 base and the J gene end by 4 bases; junction bases not matched to a gene: 10. Germline assignment: CDR1 LGHDT and CDR2 YNNKEL (reference sequence).

The sequencing sample was made of blood. This sequence originates from a woman aged 55 to 70 with Graves' ophthalmopathy. The gene calls are TRBV3-1 and TRBJ2-7; 10 bases line up with TRBD1. CDR3 region: CASSQVGWTGGYYEQYF. The CDR3 nucleotides are TGTGCCAGCAGCCAAGTAGGGTGGACAGGGGGTTATTACGAGCAGTACTTC.